This TCR beta chain was obtained from a study of cytomegalovirus exposure and HLA in healthy donors. Study summary: A prior study identified 110 million or so unique TCR beta sequences from 150 million to 200 million T cells.

Study-level findings and limits: The later analysis indicated that the majority of CMV-associated TCR beta chains appeared HLA-restricted. A highly shared variant cluster was judged a likely technical artifact. As was reported, the HLA-A and HLA-B alleles of most subjects were accurately predicted from TCR beta sequences.

Concerning this clone: What it binds is not known.

The V segment lost 6 bases and the J segment 12 bases; nucleotides outside the gene matches: 4. The CDR3 has 11 residues. Germline-derived CDR1 and CDR2 are MNHEY and SVGAGI. Primers for the PCR totalled 60 Vbeta and 13 Jbeta. TCRdb's copy holds only in-frame clones and misses some; the assay was immunoSEQ multiplex PCR. This listing includes 95,000 to 150,000 clones. The clonotype originates from a young man in good health and CMV-seronegative. Sequenced: PBMCs. The chain links TRBV6-5 to TRBJ1-4; 7 bases align to TRBD1. The CDR3 protein is CASRSGTELFF. Here the CDR3 DNA reads TGTGCCAGCAGGTCCGGGACAGAACTGTTTTTT.